The rows below give T cell receptor beta chains drawn from one sample of a study of blood T cell repertoires in COVID-19. Using immunoSEQ multiplex PCR, the repertoire was profiled, and TCRdb retains in-frame clones only, with some absent. The sample holds tens of thousands of clones, roughly four fifths seen once. The specimen was peripheral blood. These receptors all stem from a woman of 80 years or more with acute or convalescent COVID-19. The CDR3 runs from the conserved cysteine through the conserved F or W. The D gene is left open where the match is weak.

V gene: TRBV28; J gene: TRBJ2-5; D gene: TRBD1; CDR3 protein: CASSGSPDRESGTQYF; CDR3 DNA: TGTGCCAGCAGTGGATCGCCCGACAGGGAGTCAGGGACCCAGTACTTC
V gene: TRBV12-3/TRBV12-4; J gene: TRBJ2-7; D gene: .; CDR3 protein: CASRLQGSYEQYF; CDR3 DNA: TGTGCCAGCAGACTTCAGGGATCCTACGAGCAGTACTTC
V gene: TRBV7-8; J gene: TRBJ1-5; D gene: TRBD1; CDR3 protein: CASSLETGLINQPQHF; CDR3 DNA: TGTGCCAGCAGCTTAGAGACAGGGTTGATCAATCAGCCCCAGCATTTT
V gene: TRBV6-6; J gene: TRBJ1-1; D gene: .; CDR3 protein: CASLETRTEAFF; CDR3 DNA: TGTGCCAGCTTAGAGACTCGGACTGAAGCTTTCTTT
V gene: TRBV19; J gene: TRBJ1-2; D gene: .; CDR3 protein: CATTSGGGGYTF; CDR3 DNA: TGTGCCACCACGTCGGGCGGCGGGGGCTACACCTTC
V gene: TRBV5-1; J gene: TRBJ2-1; D gene: .; CDR3 protein: CASSPESSYNEQFF; CDR3 DNA: TGCGCCAGCAGCCCGGAGAGCTCCTACAATGAGCAGTTCTTC
V gene: TRBV11-2; J gene: TRBJ2-2; D gene: TRBD2; CDR3 protein: CASSLGPSGGAAGELFF; CDR3 DNA: TGTGCCAGCAGCTTAGGTCCTAGCGGGGGGGCCGCCGGGGAGCTGTTTTTT
V gene: TRBV7-8; J gene: TRBJ2-5; D gene: TRBD1; CDR3 protein: CASSPDRAGETQYF; CDR3 DNA: TGTGCCAGCAGCCCGGACAGGGCCGGGGAGACCCAGTACTTC
V gene: TRBV10-3; J gene: TRBJ2-5; D gene: .; CDR3 protein: CAISESAAETQYF; CDR3 DNA: TGTGCCATCAGTGAGTCAGCAGCGGAGACCCAGTACTTC
V gene: TRBV28; J gene: TRBJ2-4; D gene: TRBD1; CDR3 protein: CASSPQGFGNIQYF; CDR3 DNA: TGTGCCAGCAGTCCACAGGGGTTTGGAAACATTCAGTACTTC
V gene: TRBV27; J gene: TRBJ1-4; D gene: .; CDR3 protein: CASSSFRSLGEKLFF; CDR3 DNA: TGTGCCAGCAGTTCATTCCGGAGTTTAGGAGAAAAACTGTTTTTT
V gene: TRBV7-2; J gene: TRBJ2-5; D gene: TRBD2; CDR3 protein: CASSLGLAETQYF; CDR3 DNA: TGTGCCAGCAGCTTGGGACTAGCGGAGACCCAGTACTTC